A single sample is the source of the 23 T cell receptor beta chains below, sequenced in a study of cytomegalovirus exposure and HLA in healthy donors. In the PCR, 60 Vbeta and 13 Jbeta primers were used. The repertoire was sequenced with immunoSEQ multiplex PCR; TCRdb's copy has only in-frame clones and lacks some. Of about 130,000 clones in the sample, 74% were seen once. The sequenced sample consisted of PBMCs. These receptors all come from a man aged 18 to 30 in good health and CMV-seropositive.

This clone was counted once. The chain joins TRBV9 to TRBJ2-7; D might be TRBD1 (6 bases). The CDR3 has 16 amino acids. Germline CDR1 is SGDLS and CDR2 is YYNGEE. V was clipped by 4 bases and J by 0 bases, with 17 bases between them. CDR3 DNA: TGTGCCAGCAGCCCTCACGGAACAGGGTACTCCTACGAGCAGTACTTC. This sequence encodes CASSPHGTGYSYEQYF. Supplemented by reference TRBV9 and TRBJ2-7, the full variable domain reads DSGVTQTPKHLITATGQRVTLRCSPRSGDLSVYWYQQSLDQGLQFLIQYYNGEERAKGNILERFSAQQFPDLHSELNLSSLELGDSALYFCASSPHGTGYSYEQYFGPGTRLTVT.

This sequence joins TRBV5-4 and TRBJ2-5, with 12 bases lining up with TRBD2. V lost 1 base to trimming and J lost 4 bases; unmatched junction nucleotides: 2. The germline V gene has CDR1 SGHNT and CDR2 YYREEE (reference sequence). The CDR3 runs 15 residues. CDR3 sequence: CASSLPTSGGETQYF. In DNA, the CDR3 is TGTGCCAGCAGCTTGCCGACTAGCGGGGGAGAGACCCAGTACTTC.

This chain links TRBV5-1 with TRBJ1-5; the D gene is possibly TRBD1 (5 bases). CDR3 length: 14 residues. Between the trimmed V and J ends, which lost 4 bases and 1 base, there was a span of 9 bases. Germline V lookup: CDR1 SGHRS, CDR2 YFSETQ. DNA for the CDR3: TGCGCCAGCAGCCTTGGGGGGAGCAATCAGCCCCAGCATTTT. Residues: CASSLGGSNQPQHF. The variable domain in full, with the rest retrieved from reference TRBV5-1 and TRBJ1-5, is KAGVTQTPRYLIKTRGQQVTLSCSPISGHRSVSWYQQTPGQGLQFLFEYFSETQRNKGNFPGRFSGRQFSNSRSEMNVSTLELGDSALYLCASSLGGSNQPQHFGDGTRLSIL.

This clone turned up a few times. This sequence joins TRBV6-5 and TRBJ2-1; tentative D call: TRBD1 (6 bases). Germline CDR1 MNHEY, CDR2 SVGAGI. Trimming left V 8 bases short and J 2 bases short, with 13 bases between. There are 14 residues in the CDR3. In DNA form, the CDR3 reads TGTGCCAGCTGGCAAGGACAGCCCTACAATGAGCAGTTCTTC. This gives the protein CASWQGQPYNEQFF.

This chain uses TRBV28 with TRBJ1-3, with TRBD1 as a possible D gene (5 bases). Germline values: CDR1 MDHEN, CDR2 SYDVKM. There are 14 residues in the CDR3. With 6 bases removed from V and 1 base from J, the gap between germline ends came to 10 bases. CDR3 sequence reads: CASRRQSSGNTIYF. The CDR3 DNA reads as TGTGCCAGCAGACGACAGAGTTCTGGAAACACCATATATTTT.

The sample holds a few counts of this clone. Other nucleotide sequences from this sample produce the same CDR3. This chain connects TRBV5-1 to TRBJ2-2, with TRBD2 matching over 7 bases. Per germline, CDR1 SGHRS and CDR2 YFSETQ. V gave up 0 bases and J gave up 1 base; unmatched junction bases: 0. This CDR3 contains 15 residues. The CDR3 here is CASSLAGGNTGELFF. The CDR3 DNA reads as TGCGCCAGCAGCTTGGCGGGAGGGAACACCGGGGAGCTGTTTTTT.

This clone is a singleton in its sample. V is TRBV4-1 and J is TRBJ2-6; the D is unclear. The germline gives CDR1 MGHRA, CDR2 YSYEKL. V shed 3 bases and J shed 0 bases, with 6 bases lying between them. The CDR3 is 15 amino acids. The CDR3 DNA reads TGCGCCAGCAGCCATCCGGGCTCTGGGGCCAACGTCCTGACTTTC. Protein: CASSHPGSGANVLTF.

V and J are TRBV11-2 and TRBJ1-4; 11 nucleotides line up with TRBD1. Germline-derived CDR1 and CDR2 are SGHAT and FQNNGV. CDR3 size: 14 residues. The V segment lost 4 bases and the J segment 8 bases; nucleotides outside the gene matches: 3. CDR3 DNA sequence: TGTGCCAGCAGCTCGGACAGGGGGCGCGAAAAACTGTTTTTT. It encodes CASSSDRGREKLFF.

The rearrangement joins TRBV12-5 to TRBJ2-2; 16 bases align to TRBD2. After removal of 1 base from V and 5 bases from J, the junction contained 10 bases not matched to a gene. CDR3 length: 20 amino acids. CDR1 and CDR2 from the germline V gene are LGHNT and FRNRAP. CDR3 sequence (DNA): TGTGCTAGTGGTTTGGCGCCGGGACAGGGACTAGCGGGAGGGACCGGGGAGCTGTTTTTT. This codes for CASGLAPGQGLAGGTGELFF.

This clone showed up just a few times. J is TRBJ1-5 and V is TRBV6-1; D unresolved. Deletions cut 2 bases from V and 7 bases from J, with 6 bases between. Germline-derived CDR1 and CDR2 are MNHNS and SASEGT. The CDR3 covers 12 residues. The CDR3 reads CASSEFVQPQHF. Written as DNA, the CDR3 is TGTGCCAGCAGTGAATTTGTACAGCCCCAGCATTTT.

This clone was counted once. J is TRBJ1-2 and V is TRBV5-1; D gene ambiguous. The V gene lost 0 bases and the J gene lost 5 bases, with 8 bases spanning the gap. CDR3 length: 13 amino acids. CDR1 and CDR2 (germline): SGHRS, YFSETQ. The CDR3 protein is CASSLGQIYGYTF. CDR3 in DNA: TGCGCCAGCAGCTTGGGACAAATTTATGGCTACACCTTC.

This clone was found once. This rearrangement joins TRBV5-6 to TRBJ2-3; perhaps TRBD2 as D (5 bases). V dropped 0 bases and J dropped 2 bases, with 16 bases sitting between them. Germline-derived CDR1 and CDR2 are SGHDT and YYEEEE. This CDR3 is 17 amino acids long. The CDR3 here is CASSLATGWELTDTQYF. DNA of the CDR3: TGTGCCAGCAGCTTGGCAACGGGATGGGAGCTCACAGATACGCAGTATTTT.

This clone was seen only once. J is TRBJ2-2 and V is TRBV18; D perhaps matches TRBD1 (5 bases). The CDR3 spans 16 residues. Per the germline V gene, CDR1 is KGHSH and CDR2 is LQKENI. Trimming stripped 1 base from V and 5 bases from J, with 14 bases between. Here the CDR3 reads CASSPQQGVGTGELFF. CDR3 DNA: TGTGCCAGCTCACCACAGCAGGGTGTGGGGACCGGGGAGCTGTTTTTT.

The count of this clone is one. The gene calls are TRBV5-3 and TRBJ2-7; TRBD1 might be the D (6 bases). TRBV5-3 is identified as an open reading frame with a role that is uncertain. The CDR3 sequence is 15 residues long. V lost 3 bases and J lost 5, with 18 bases in between. The CDR3 protein is CARSSDMGAFDEQYF. CDR3 nucleotide sequence: TGTGCCAGAAGCTCGGACATGGGGGCCTTTGACGAGCAGTACTTC.

This clone was counted between two and nine times. The J gene is TRBJ2-3, the V gene TRBV11-1; 9 bases map to TRBD2. With V trimmed by 5 bases and J by 0 bases, 9 bases remained unmatched. The germline CDR1 and CDR2 sequences are SGHAT and FQDESV (reference sequence). The CDR3 sequence is 17 residues long. Here the CDR3 reads CASSHGGLAGSTDTQYF. The CDR3 region has the DNA TGTGCCAGCAGCCATGGCGGGCTAGCGGGGAGCACAGATACGCAGTATTTT.

The chain recombines TRBV4-1 with TRBJ2-7; D remains ambiguous. Deletions cut 1 base from V and 7 bases from J, with 5 bases between. Germline V gene data show CDR1 as MGHRA and CDR2 as YSYEKL. CDR3 length: 11 amino acids. DNA for the CDR3: TGCGCCAGCAGCCAAGCCGGGGAGCAGTACTTC. The encoded protein is CASSQAGEQYF.

This clone was seen a single time. V is TRBV30 and J is TRBJ1-2; 7 bases are a match to TRBD1. The J segment lost 4 bases and the V segment lost 1 base, leaving 3 bases of the junction unmatched. CDR1 is GTSNPN and CDR2 is SVGIG in the germline V gene (reference sequence). This CDR3 is built from 13 residues. CDR3 in amino acids: CAWSDGTAYGYTF. The CDR3 DNA sequence: TGTGCCTGGAGTGACGGGACAGCCTATGGCTACACCTTC.

The J gene is TRBJ1-5, the V gene TRBV7-2; 9 bases align to TRBD1. Germline CDR1 is SGHTA and CDR2 is FQGNSA. Trimming removed 5 bases from V and 5 bases from J; junction bases left unmatched: 7. This CDR3 has 15 amino acids. CDR3: CASSRRQGGDQPQHF. The CDR3 DNA is TGTGCCAGCAGCCGTCGACAGGGGGGAGATCAGCCCCAGCATTTT.

The chain links TRBV5-1 to TRBJ2-7; 10 positions match TRBD1. The CDR3 totals 16 residues. Trimming at V came to 3 bases and at J to 0 bases, leaving 6 bases not matched to a gene. Germline CDR1 is SGHRS and CDR2 is YFSETQ. The CDR3 loop reads CASSSMRTGGSYEQYF. CDR3 bases: TGCGCCAGCAGCTCAATGAGGACAGGGGGCTCCTACGAGCAGTACTTC.

The chain couples TRBV6-6 to TRBJ2-1; TRBD1 aligns across 10 bases. The germline V gene encodes CDR1 MNHNY and CDR2 SVGAGI (reference sequence). The V segment lost 0 bases and the J segment 7 bases; nucleotides outside the gene matches: 3. The CDR3 consists of 15 residues. As DNA, the CDR3 is TGTGCCAGCAGTTACTCGGGACAGGGGATGAATGAGCAGTTCTTC. Translating it yields CASSYSGQGMNEQFF.

CDR3 nucleotides: TGTGCCAGTAGCTCAGGGGCGGGCGGCTACACCTTC. Its protein is CASSSGAGGYTF. The rearrangement links TRBV19 to TRBJ1-2; D might be TRBD1 (6 bases). CDR1 LNHDA and CDR2 SQIVND come from the germline V gene (reference sequence). With 6 bases removed from V and 8 bases from J, the gap between germline ends came to 13 bases. There are 12 residues in the CDR3. The complete variable domain, with remaining parts taken from reference TRBV19 and TRBJ1-2, reads DGGITQSPKYLFRKEGQNVTLSCEQNLNHDAMYWYRQDPGQGLRLIYYSQIVNDFQKGDIAEGYSVSREKKESFPLTVTSAQKNPTAFYLCASSSGAGGYTFGSGTRLTVV.

V is TRBV23-1 and J is TRBJ2-7, with 7 positions matching TRBD1. TRBV23-1 qualifies as an ORF whose function is uncertain. The V gene end was trimmed by 8 bases and the J gene end by 0 bases; junction bases not matched to a gene: 13. The CDR3 sequence is 16 residues long. CDR3 coding DNA: TGCGCCAGCGGGATAGGGGGCGGAAGCTCCTCCTACGAGCAGTACTTC. The encoded protein is CASGIGGGSSSYEQYF.

The rearrangement uses TRBV5-4 and TRBJ2-2; D remains ambiguous. CDR1 is SGHNT, CDR2 YYREEE, per germline (reference sequence). This CDR3 is 14 amino acids long. V shed 0 bases and J shed 1 base, with 4 bases lying between them. This CDR3 reads CASSLDWNTGELFF. The CDR3 coding sequence is TGTGCCAGCAGCTTGGACTGGAACACCGGGGAGCTGTTTTTT.